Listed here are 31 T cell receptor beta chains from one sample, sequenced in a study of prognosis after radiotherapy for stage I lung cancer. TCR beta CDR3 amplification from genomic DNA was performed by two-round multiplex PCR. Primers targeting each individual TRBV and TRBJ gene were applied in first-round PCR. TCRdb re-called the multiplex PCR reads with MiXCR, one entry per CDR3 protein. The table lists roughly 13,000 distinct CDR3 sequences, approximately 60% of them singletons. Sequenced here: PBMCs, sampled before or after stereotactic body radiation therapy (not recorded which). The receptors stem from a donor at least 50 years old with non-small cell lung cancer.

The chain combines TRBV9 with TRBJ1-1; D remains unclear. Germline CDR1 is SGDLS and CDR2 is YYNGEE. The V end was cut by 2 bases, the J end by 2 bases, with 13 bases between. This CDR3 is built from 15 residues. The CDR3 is CASSVAGRANTEAFF. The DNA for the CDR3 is TGTGCCAGCAGCGTGGCCGGCAGAGCAAACACTGAAGCTTTCTTT.

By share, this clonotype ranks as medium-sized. CDR3 protein: CASSYRGVAGELFF. CDR3 nucleotide sequence: TGTGCCAGCAGTTACCGGGGGGTCGCCGGGGAGCTGTTTTTT. The chain links TRBV6-4 to TRBJ2-2; 7 bases fit TRBD2. Germline CDR1 reads MRHNA; CDR2 reads SNTAGT. The CDR3 runs to 14 residues. V lost 5 bases and J lost 6; bases outside the gene matches: 6.

CDR3 DNA: TGTGCCAGTAGTAGTCTCTCCTACGAGCAGTACTTC. It is translated as CASSSLSYEQYF. This chain joins TRBV19 and TRBJ2-7; no clear D gene. The CDR3 length is 12 residues. Germline V gives CDR1 LNHDA, CDR2 SQIVND (reference sequence). The V end was cut by 4 bases, the J end by 0 bases, with 4 bases between.

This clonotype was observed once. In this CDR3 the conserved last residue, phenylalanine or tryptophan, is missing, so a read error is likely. The DNA for the CDR3 is TGTGCCAGCAGCTTAAGTGCGCTCCGTGAGCAGTTCCTC. This translates into CASSLSALREQFL. The chain joins TRBV7-2 to TRBJ2-1; D is unclear. This CDR3 spans 13 amino acids. Germline V lookup: CDR1 SGHTA, CDR2 FQGNSA. V shed 2 bases and J shed 9 bases, with 11 bases lying between them.

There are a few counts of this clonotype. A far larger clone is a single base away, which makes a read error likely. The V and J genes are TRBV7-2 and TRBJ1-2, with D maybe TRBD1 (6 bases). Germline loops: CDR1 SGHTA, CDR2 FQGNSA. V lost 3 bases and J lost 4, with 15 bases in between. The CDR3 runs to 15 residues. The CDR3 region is CASSLGGGSSYGYTF. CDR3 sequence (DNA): TGTGCCAGCAGCTTGGGGGGGGGCTCGAGCTATGGCTACACCTTC. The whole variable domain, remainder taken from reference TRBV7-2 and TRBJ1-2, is GAGVSQSPSNKVTEKGKDVELRCDPISGHTALYWYRQSLGQGLEFLIYFQGNSAPDKSGLPSDRFSAERTGGSVSTLTIQRTQQEDSAVYLCASSLGGGSSYGYTFGSGTRLTVV.

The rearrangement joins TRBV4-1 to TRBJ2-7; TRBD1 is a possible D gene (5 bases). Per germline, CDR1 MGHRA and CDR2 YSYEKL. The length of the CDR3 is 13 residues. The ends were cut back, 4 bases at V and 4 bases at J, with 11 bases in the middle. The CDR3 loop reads CASSLQGWYEQYF. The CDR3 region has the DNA TGCGCCAGCAGCCTCCAGGGTTGGTACGAGCAGTACTTC.

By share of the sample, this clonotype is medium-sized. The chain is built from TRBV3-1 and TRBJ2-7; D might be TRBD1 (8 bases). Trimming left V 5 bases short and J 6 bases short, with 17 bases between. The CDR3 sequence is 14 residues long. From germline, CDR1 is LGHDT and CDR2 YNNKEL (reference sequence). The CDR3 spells CASSFGQGGSEQYF. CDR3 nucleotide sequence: TGTGCCAGCAGCTTCGGACAGGGAGGGAGCGAGCAGTACTTC.

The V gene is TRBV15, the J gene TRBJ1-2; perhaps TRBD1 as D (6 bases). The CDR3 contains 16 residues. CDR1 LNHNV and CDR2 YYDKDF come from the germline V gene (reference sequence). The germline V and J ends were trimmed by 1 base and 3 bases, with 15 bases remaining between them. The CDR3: CATSRAAGVDYYGYTF. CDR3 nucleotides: TGTGCCACCAGCAGAGCTGCAGGGGTCGATTACTATGGCTACACCTTC.

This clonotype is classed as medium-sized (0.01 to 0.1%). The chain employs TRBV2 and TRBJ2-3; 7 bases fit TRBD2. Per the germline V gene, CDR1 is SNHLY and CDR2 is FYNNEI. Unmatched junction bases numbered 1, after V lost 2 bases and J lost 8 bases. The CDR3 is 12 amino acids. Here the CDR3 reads CASSESGATQYF. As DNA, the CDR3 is TGTGCCAGCAGTGAAAGCGGGGCTACGCAGTATTTT.

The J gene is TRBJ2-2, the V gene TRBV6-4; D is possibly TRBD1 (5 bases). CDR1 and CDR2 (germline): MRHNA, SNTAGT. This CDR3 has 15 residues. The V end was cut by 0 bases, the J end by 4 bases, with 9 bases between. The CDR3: CASSDSPGSTGELFF. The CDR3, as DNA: TGTGCCAGCAGTGACTCACCAGGGTCCACCGGGGAGCTGTTTTTT.

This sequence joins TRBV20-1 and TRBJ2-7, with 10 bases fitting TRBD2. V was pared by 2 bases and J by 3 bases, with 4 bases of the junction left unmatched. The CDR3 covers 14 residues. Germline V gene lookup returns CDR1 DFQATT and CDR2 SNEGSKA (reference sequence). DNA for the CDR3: TGCAGTGCTAGACTAGCGGGGGCATTCTACGAGCAGTACTTC. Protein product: CSARLAGAFYEQYF.

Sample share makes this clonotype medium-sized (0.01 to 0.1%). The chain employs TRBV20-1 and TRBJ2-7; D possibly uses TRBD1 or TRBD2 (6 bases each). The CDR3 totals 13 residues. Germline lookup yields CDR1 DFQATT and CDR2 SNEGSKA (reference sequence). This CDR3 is CSLGGSSFYEQYF. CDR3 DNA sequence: TGCAGCCTAGGGGGGAGCAGCTTCTACGAGCAGTACTTC.

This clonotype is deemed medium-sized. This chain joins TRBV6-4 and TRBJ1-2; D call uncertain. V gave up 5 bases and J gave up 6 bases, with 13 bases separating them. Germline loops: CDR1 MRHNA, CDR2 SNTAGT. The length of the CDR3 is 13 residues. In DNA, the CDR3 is TGTGCCAGCAGTTACGGTGGAGGGAATGGCTACACCTTC. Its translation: CASSYGGGNGYTF.

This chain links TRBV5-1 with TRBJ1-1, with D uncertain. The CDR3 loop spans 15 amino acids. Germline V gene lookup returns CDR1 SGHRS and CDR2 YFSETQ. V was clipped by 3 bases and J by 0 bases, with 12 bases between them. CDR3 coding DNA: TGCGCCAGCAGCTCGGTCCAGGTTATGAACACTGAAGCTTTCTTT. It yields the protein CASSSVQVMNTEAFF.

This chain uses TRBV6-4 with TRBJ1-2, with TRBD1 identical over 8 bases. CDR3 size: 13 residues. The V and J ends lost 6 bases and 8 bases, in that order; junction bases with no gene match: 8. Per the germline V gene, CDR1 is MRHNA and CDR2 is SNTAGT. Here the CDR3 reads CASRQQGARGYTF. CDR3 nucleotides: TGTGCCAGCAGACAGCAGGGGGCGCGAGGCTACACCTTC.

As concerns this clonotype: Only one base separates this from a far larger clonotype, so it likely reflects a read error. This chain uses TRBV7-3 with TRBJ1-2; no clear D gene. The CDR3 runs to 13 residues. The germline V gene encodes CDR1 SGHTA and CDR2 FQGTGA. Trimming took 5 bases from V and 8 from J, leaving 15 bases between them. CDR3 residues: CASSIGFGGGYTF. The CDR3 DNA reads TGTGCCAGCAGCATAGGTTTTGGCGGGGGCTACACCTTC.

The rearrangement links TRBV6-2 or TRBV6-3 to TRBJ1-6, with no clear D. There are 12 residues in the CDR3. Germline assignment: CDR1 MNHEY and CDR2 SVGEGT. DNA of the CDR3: TGTTCCATCAGCGCTATAGTAGGGTCCCTCCACTTT. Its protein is CSISAIVGSLHF.

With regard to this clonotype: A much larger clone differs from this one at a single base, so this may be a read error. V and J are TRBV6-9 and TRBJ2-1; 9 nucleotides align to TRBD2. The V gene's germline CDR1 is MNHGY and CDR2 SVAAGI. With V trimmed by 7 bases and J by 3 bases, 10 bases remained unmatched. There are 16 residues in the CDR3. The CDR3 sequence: CASIYLPSGNYNEQFF. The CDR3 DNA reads TGTGCCAGCATTTACCTACCTAGCGGGAACTACAATGAGCAGTTCTTC.

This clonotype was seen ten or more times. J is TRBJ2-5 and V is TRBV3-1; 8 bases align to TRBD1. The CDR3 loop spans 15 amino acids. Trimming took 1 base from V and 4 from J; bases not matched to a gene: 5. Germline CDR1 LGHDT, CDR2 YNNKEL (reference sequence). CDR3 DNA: TGTGCCAGCAGCCAAGGCAGGGGGCGGGGAGAGACCCAGTACTTC. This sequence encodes CASSQGRGRGETQYF.

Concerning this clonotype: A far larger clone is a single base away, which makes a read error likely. The CDR3 region is CVSSNRVGQPQHF. The CDR3 DNA reads as TGTGTCAGCAGTAACAGGGTCGGTCAGCCCCAGCATTTT. The chain joins TRBV6-5 to TRBJ1-5; TRBD1 might be the D (6 bases). This CDR3 spans 13 amino acids. Germline-derived CDR1 and CDR2 are MNHEY and SVGAGI.

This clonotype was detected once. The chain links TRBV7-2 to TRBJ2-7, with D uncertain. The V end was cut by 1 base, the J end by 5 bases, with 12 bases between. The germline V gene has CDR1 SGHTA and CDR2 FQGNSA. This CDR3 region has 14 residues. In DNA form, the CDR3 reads TGTGCCAGCAGCTTAGTGGATAGTCCCCACGAGCAGTACTTC. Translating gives CASSLVDSPHEQYF.

In DNA form, the CDR3 reads TGTGCCAGCAGCTTAGGAGGACAGGGGCTTGAAGCTTTCTTT. Its protein product is CASSLGGQGLEAFF. The V and J genes are TRBV7-2 and TRBJ1-1, with 9 bases matching TRBD1. The germline V gene encodes CDR1 SGHTA and CDR2 FQGNSA. CDR3 length equals 14 residues. V dropped 1 base and J dropped 7; count of bases not matched to a gene: 4.

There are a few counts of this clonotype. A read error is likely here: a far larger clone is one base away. CDR3 amino acids: CASSLVRASDEQYF. The CDR3 region has the DNA TGCGCCAGCAGCTTGGTCAGGGCGTCGGATGAGCAGTACTTC. The chain joins TRBV5-1 to TRBJ2-7; TRBD1 might be the D (5 bases). Looked up from germline, CDR1 is SGHRS and CDR2 is YFSETQ. The CDR3 consists of 14 residues. V was shortened by 0 bases and J by 7 bases, with 14 bases between the two germline ends.

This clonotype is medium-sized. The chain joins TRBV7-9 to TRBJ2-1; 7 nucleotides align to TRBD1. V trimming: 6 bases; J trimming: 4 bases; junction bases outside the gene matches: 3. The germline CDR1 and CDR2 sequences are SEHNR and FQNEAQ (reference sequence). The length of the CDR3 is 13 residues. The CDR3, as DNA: TGTGCCAGCAGAGCAGGGGGTTACAATGAGCAGTTCTTC. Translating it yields CASRAGGYNEQFF.

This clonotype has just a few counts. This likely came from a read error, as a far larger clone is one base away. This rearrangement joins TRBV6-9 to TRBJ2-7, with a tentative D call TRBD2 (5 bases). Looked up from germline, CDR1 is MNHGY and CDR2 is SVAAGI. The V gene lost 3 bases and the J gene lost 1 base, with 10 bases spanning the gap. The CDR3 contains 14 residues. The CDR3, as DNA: TGTGCCAGCAGTTACCCGGGGTCTTCCTACGAGCAGTACTTC. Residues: CASSYPGSSYEQYF.

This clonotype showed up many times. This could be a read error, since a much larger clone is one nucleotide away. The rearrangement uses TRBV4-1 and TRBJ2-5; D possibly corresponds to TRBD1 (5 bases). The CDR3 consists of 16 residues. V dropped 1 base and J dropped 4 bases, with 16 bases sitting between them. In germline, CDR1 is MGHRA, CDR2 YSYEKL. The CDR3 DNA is TGCGCCAGCAGCCAAGTGAATATGGGGCTCCCAGAGACCCAGTACTTC. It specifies CASSQVNMGLPETQYF.

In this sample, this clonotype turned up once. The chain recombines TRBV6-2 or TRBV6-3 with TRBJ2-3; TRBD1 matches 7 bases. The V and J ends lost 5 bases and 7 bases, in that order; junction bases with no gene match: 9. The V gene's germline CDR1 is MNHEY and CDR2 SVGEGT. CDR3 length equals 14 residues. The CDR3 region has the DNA TGTGCCAGCAGTGACGGACAGGTGGCATATACGCAGTATTTT. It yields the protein CASSDGQVAYTQYF.

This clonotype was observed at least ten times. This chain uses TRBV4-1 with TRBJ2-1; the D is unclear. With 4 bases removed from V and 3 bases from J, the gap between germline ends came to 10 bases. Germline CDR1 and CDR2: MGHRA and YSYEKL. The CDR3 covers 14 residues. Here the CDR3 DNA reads TGCGCCAGCAGCCCTGGGCCGGACTACAATGAGCAGTTCTTC. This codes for CASSPGPDYNEQFF.

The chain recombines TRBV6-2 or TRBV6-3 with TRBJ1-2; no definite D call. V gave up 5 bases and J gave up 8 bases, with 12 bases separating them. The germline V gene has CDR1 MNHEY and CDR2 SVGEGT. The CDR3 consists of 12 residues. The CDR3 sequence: CASSPTLGGYTF. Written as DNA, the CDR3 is TGTGCCAGCAGTCCGACATTGGGCGGCTACACCTTC.

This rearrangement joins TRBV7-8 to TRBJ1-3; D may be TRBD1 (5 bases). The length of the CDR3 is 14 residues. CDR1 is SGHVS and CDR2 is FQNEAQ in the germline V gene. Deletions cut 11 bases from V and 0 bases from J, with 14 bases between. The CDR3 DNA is TGTGCCGGGGGGGGAGTCACCTCTGGAAACACCATATATTTT. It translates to CAGGGVTSGNTIYF. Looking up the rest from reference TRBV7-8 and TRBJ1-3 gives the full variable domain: GAGVSQSPRYKVAKRGQDVALRCDPISGHVSLFWYQQALGQGPEFLTYFQNEAQLDKSGLPSDRFFAERPEGSVSTLKIQRTQQEDSAVYLCAGGGVTSGNTIYFGEGSWLTVV.

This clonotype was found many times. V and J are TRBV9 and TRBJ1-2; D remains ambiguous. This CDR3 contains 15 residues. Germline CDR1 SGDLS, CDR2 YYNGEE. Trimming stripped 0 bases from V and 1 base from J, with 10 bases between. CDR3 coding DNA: TGTGCCAGCAGCGTAGGCGAAGGGTATAACTATGGCTACACCTTC. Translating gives CASSVGEGYNYGYTF.